These 30 T cell receptor beta chains were sequenced from one sample in a study of cytomegalovirus exposure and HLA in healthy donors. Vbeta (60) and Jbeta (13) primers were used in the PCR. TCRdb's copy holds only in-frame clones and misses some; the assay was immunoSEQ multiplex PCR. Here the sample spans under 200,000 clones, 82% being singletons. Sequenced input: PBMCs. These receptors came from a girl between 5 and 17 years old in good health and CMV-seropositive.

Only a few counts were recorded for this clone. The chain has TRBV28 and TRBJ1-5, with 8 positions matching TRBD1. The trim removed 11 bases at V and 10 bases at J, leaving 16 bases unmatched. There are 14 residues in the CDR3. Germline lookup yields CDR1 MDHEN and CDR2 SYDVKM. The CDR3 DNA is TGTGCCGTGCTGGGGGACAGGAAGTTTCACCCCCAGCATTTT. Its translation: CAVLGDRKFHPQHF.

The J gene is TRBJ2-1, the V gene TRBV7-9; a weak D match, TRBD2 (7 bases). CDR1 SEHNR and CDR2 FQNEAQ come from the germline V gene (reference sequence). The CDR3 covers 15 residues. Trimming shortened V by 2 bases and J by 4 bases, and 12 bases separated the two germline ends. The CDR3 protein is CASSLRRGAYNEQFF. Here the CDR3 DNA reads TGTGCCAGCAGCTTACGACGGGGGGCATACAATGAGCAGTTCTTC.

This chain joins TRBV29-1 and TRBJ2-5; 9 bases are shared with TRBD1. V shed 4 bases, J shed 5 bases, and the junction held 8 bases outside the gene matches. The CDR3 extends over 14 amino acids. Germline V gene sequence: CDR1 SQVTM, CDR2 ANQGSEA. CDR3 amino acids: CSVAGQGLSETQYF. CDR3 bases: TGCAGCGTTGCGGGACAGGGATTGAGCGAGACCCAGTACTTC.

CDR3 in amino acids: CASSISGQGAGSYEQYF. The CDR3 DNA sequence: TGTGCCAGTAGTATTTCGGGACAGGGGGCCGGATCCTACGAGCAGTACTTC. The chain recombines TRBV19 with TRBJ2-7; 12 bases are a match to TRBD1. CDR3 length: 17 amino acids. Germline V gene data show CDR1 as LNHDA and CDR2 as SQIVND (reference sequence). With V trimmed by 3 bases and J by 1 base, 7 bases remained unmatched.

The chain joins TRBV15 to TRBJ2-1; 9 nucleotides align to TRBD1. The V and J ends lost 6 bases and 2 bases, in that order; junction bases with no gene match: 5. The CDR3 covers 15 residues. Germline CDR1 reads LNHNV; CDR2 reads YYDKDF (reference sequence). DNA of the CDR3: TGTGCCACCAGACCGAGGGACAGGGCCTACAATGAGCAGTTCTTC. Translating gives CATRPRDRAYNEQFF. The entire variable domain, with the rest obtained from reference TRBV15 and TRBJ2-1, is as follows: DAMVIQNPRYQVTQFGKPVTLSCSQTLNHNVMYWYQQKSSQAPKLLFHYYDKDFNNEADTPDNFQSRRPNTSFCFLDIRSPGLGDTAMYLCATRPRDRAYNEQFFGPGTRLTVL.

This chain uses TRBV11-3 with TRBJ2-1; perhaps TRBD2 as D (5 bases). The CDR3 has 15 residues. The V end lost 0 bases, the J end lost 0 bases, and 6 bases lay between the germline ends. Germline loops: CDR1 SGHNT, CDR2 YENEEA. CDR3 sequence reads: CASSLDGISYNEQFF. CDR3 nucleotide sequence: TGTGCCAGCAGCTTAGACGGGATCTCCTACAATGAGCAGTTCTTC.

This clone has only one observation. Other DNA sequences in the sample encode the same CDR3. The chain is built from TRBV20-1 and TRBJ2-7; TRBD2 might be the D (5 bases). Trimming took off 1 base at V and 4 bases at J, with 5 bases between the two ends. The CDR3 loop spans 11 amino acids. CDR1 DFQATT and CDR2 SNEGSKA come from the germline V gene (reference sequence). In DNA form, the CDR3 reads TGCAGTGCTAGAGCGGGATACGAGCAGTACTTC. As protein: CSARAGYEQYF.

This chain uses TRBV27 with TRBJ2-3; D is perhaps TRBD2 (7 bases). CDR3 length: 15 residues. Looked up from germline, CDR1 is MNHEY and CDR2 is SMNVEV (reference sequence). Trimming removed 2 bases at V and 4 bases at J, with 13 bases between. The CDR3 coding sequence is TGTGCCAGCAGTTTAAGGGGGGGTAACGCAGATACGCAGTATTTT. Its protein product is CASSLRGGNADTQYF.

The chain has TRBV19 and TRBJ1-1; D is possibly TRBD1 (5 bases). CDR1 LNHDA and CDR2 SQIVND come from the germline V gene (reference sequence). The CDR3 extends over 15 amino acids. V shed 5 bases and J shed 0 bases, with 13 bases lying between them. The DNA for the CDR3 is TGTGCCAGTAGTCCCCTGACAGACCTGAACACTGAAGCTTTCTTT. Protein product: CASSPLTDLNTEAFF.

This clone was seen only once. The chain couples TRBV5-1 to TRBJ2-1; 13 bases line up with TRBD2. After removal of 2 bases from V and 5 bases from J, the junction contained 1 base not matched to a gene. The CDR3 runs to 15 residues. Germline-derived CDR1 and CDR2 are SGHRS and YFSETQ. The CDR3, as DNA: TGCGCCAGCAGCTTAGGGACTAGCGGGGACAATGAGCAGTTCTTC. This gives the protein CASSLGTSGDNEQFF.

The rearrangement links TRBV10-1 to TRBJ1-1; perhaps TRBD1 as D (5 bases). The ends were cut back, 2 bases at V and 11 bases at J, with 15 bases in the middle. Germline V gene lookup returns CDR1 WNHNN and CDR2 SYGVQD (reference sequence). There are 13 residues in the CDR3. The CDR3, as DNA: TGCGCCAGCAGTGAGCCAGGGTATGGTCTGGCTTTCTTT. Its translation is CASSEPGYGLAFF.

The J gene is TRBJ1-5, the V gene TRBV7-2; 7 bases fit TRBD1. Germline CDR1 reads SGHTA; CDR2 reads FQGNSA. CDR3 length: 14 residues. V gave up 5 bases and J gave up 2 bases; unmatched junction bases: 3. CDR3 region: CASSHGQGNQPQHF. CDR3 sequence (DNA): TGTGCCAGCAGCCATGGACAGGGCAATCAGCCCCAGCATTTT.

This clone has only one observation. The chain recombines TRBV7-2 with TRBJ1-2, with D possibly being TRBD1 (6 bases). Germline-derived CDR1 and CDR2 are SGHTA and FQGNSA. The CDR3 contains 16 residues. Trimming cost V 5 bases and J 2 bases, with 18 bases left between them. CDR3 in amino acids: CASSKEPGHSNYGYTF. CDR3 DNA sequence: TGTGCCAGCAGCAAAGAACCGGGACACTCGAACTATGGCTACACCTTC.

The CDR3 protein is CASSPQDFHGYTF. The CDR3 coding sequence is TGTGCCAGCAGTCCCCAGGACTTCCATGGCTACACCTTC. This chain links TRBV6-1 with TRBJ1-2, with D uncertain. Germline-derived CDR1 and CDR2 are MNHNS and SASEGT. This CDR3 spans 13 amino acids. V was cut by 5 bases and J by 6 bases, with 13 bases left in between.

V is TRBV9 and J is TRBJ1-1; D is possibly TRBD1 (5 bases). The CDR3 spans 14 residues. V was trimmed by 4 bases and J by 1 base, leaving 11 bases between them. Germline V gene lookup returns CDR1 SGDLS and CDR2 YYNGEE. The CDR3 protein is CASSPIQGNTEAFF. The CDR3 DNA is TGTGCCAGCAGCCCCATCCAGGGGAACACTGAAGCTTTCTTT.

The chain links TRBV6-1 to TRBJ2-5; a possible D gene is TRBD1 (5 bases). The CDR3 consists of 14 residues. Per germline, CDR1 MNHNS and CDR2 SASEGT. The V gene lost 3 bases and the J gene lost 3 bases, with 11 bases spanning the gap. The CDR3 protein is CASSEARAKETQYF. As DNA, the CDR3 is TGTGCCAGCAGTGAGGCCAGGGCGAAAGAGACCCAGTACTTC.

J is TRBJ2-7 and V is TRBV5-1, with D possibly matching TRBD2 (6 bases). Trimming took off 3 bases at V and 0 bases at J, with 22 bases between the two ends. This CDR3 region has 18 residues. Germline V gives CDR1 SGHRS, CDR2 YFSETQ. CDR3 nucleotide sequence: TGCGCCAGCAGCTGGGAGACACCACAGGCTAGCGACTCCTACGAGCAGTACTTC. It codes for CASSWETPQASDSYEQYF.

The chain links TRBV4-1 to TRBJ2-5; 7 bases agree with TRBD1. The CDR3 runs to 15 residues. V shed 5 bases, J shed 4 bases, and the junction held 10 bases outside the gene matches. Germline lookup yields CDR1 MGHRA and CDR2 YSYEKL. The CDR3 reads CASSAQGLVGETQYF. The CDR3 DNA reads TGCGCCAGCAGCGCACAGGGGTTAGTGGGAGAGACCCAGTACTTC.

The CDR3 reads CASSQDQTVYEQYF. The CDR3, as DNA: TGCGCCAGCAGCCAAGATCAGACAGTCTACGAGCAGTACTTC. The J gene is TRBJ2-7, the V gene TRBV4-1; maybe TRBD1 (5 bases). Germline V gene lookup returns CDR1 MGHRA and CDR2 YSYEKL. This CDR3 is 14 amino acids long. Trimming removed 0 bases at V and 3 bases at J, with 9 bases between.

The CDR3 sequence: CASSTGQEINEKLFF. CDR3 DNA: TGTGCCAGCAGTACCGGACAGGAGATTAATGAAAAACTGTTTTTT. This sequence joins TRBV28 and TRBJ1-4; 7 bases align to TRBD1. With 5 bases clipped from V and 4 bases from J, the junction kept 7 bases outside the gene matches. This CDR3 is built from 15 residues. The germline gives CDR1 MDHEN, CDR2 SYDVKM.

The chain uses TRBV2 and TRBJ1-1, with 8 bases matching TRBD1. The germline V gene has CDR1 SNHLY and CDR2 FYNNEI. V lost 6 bases to trimming and J lost 5 bases; unmatched junction nucleotides: 5. The CDR3 loop spans 13 amino acids. In DNA form, the CDR3 reads TGTGCCAGCAGCCAGGACAGGGAAACTGAAGCTTTCTTT. Amino acid sequence: CASSQDRETEAFF.

This clone has a single count. The gene calls are TRBV2 and TRBJ2-7; the D gene is possibly TRBD2 (6 bases). Germline values: CDR1 SNHLY, CDR2 FYNNEI. The length of the CDR3 is 13 residues. The V end lost 1 base, the J end lost 5 bases, and 9 bases lay between the germline ends. The DNA of the CDR3 is TGTGCCAGCAGTGAAGAAAGGGAGGACGAGCAGTACTTC. Amino acid sequence: CASSEEREDEQYF.

J is TRBJ2-2 and V is TRBV10-3; 9 nucleotides align to TRBD1. The V gene end was trimmed by 2 bases and the J gene end by 7 bases; junction bases not matched to a gene: 5. This CDR3 has 15 amino acids. Germline lookup yields CDR1 ENHRY and CDR2 SYGVKD. The CDR3 bases are TGTGCCATCAGTGAGCCCCGGACAGGGGTCGGGGAGCTGTTTTTT. Encoded protein: CAISEPRTGVGELFF.

This clone has a single count. The chain employs TRBV18 and TRBJ2-1; 10 bases agree with TRBD2. Looked up from germline, CDR1 is KGHSH and CDR2 is LQKENI. V trimming: 4 bases; J trimming: 4 bases; junction bases outside the gene matches: 4. CDR3 length equals 15 residues. The CDR3 nucleotides read TGTGCCAGCTCACTGAGGACTAGCGGTTACAATGAGCAGTTCTTC. The encoded protein is CASSLRTSGYNEQFF. Using reference TRBV18 and TRBJ2-1 for the parts outside the CDR3, the full variable domain is NAGVMQNPRHLVRRRGQEARLRCSPMKGHSHVYWYRQLPEEGLKFMVYLQKENIIDESGMPKERFSAEFPKEGPSILRIQQVVRGDSAAYFCASSLRTSGYNEQFFGPGTRLTVL.

This clone was picked up one time. The chain is built from TRBV11-2 and TRBJ2-1; D may be TRBD1 (6 bases). Trimming shortened V by 3 bases and J by 8 bases, and 17 bases separated the two germline ends. The germline V gene has CDR1 SGHAT and CDR2 FQNNGV. This CDR3 is 15 amino acids long. CDR3 sequence (DNA): TGTGCCAGCAGCTTCCGAGGGGGTCCGGGCGATGAGCAGTTCTTC. Its translation: CASSFRGGPGDEQFF. Full variable domain (missing parts from reference TRBV11-2 and TRBJ2-1): EAGVAQSPRYKIIEKRQSVAFWCNPISGHATLYWYQQILGQGPKLLIQFQNNGVVDDSQLPKDRFSAERLKGVDSTLKIQPAKLEDSAVYLCASSFRGGPGDEQFFGPGTRLTVL.

This chain links TRBV4-3 with TRBJ2-1; 8 bases are a match to TRBD1. This CDR3 region has 16 residues. V shed 3 bases, J shed 4 bases, and the junction held 8 bases outside the gene matches. Germline V lookup: CDR1 LGHNA, CDR2 YSLEER. CDR3 in DNA: TGCGCCAGCAGCCAGGGAACAGGGGGTAAATACAATGAGCAGTTCTTC. It translates to CASSQGTGGKYNEQFF.

This clone occurred a few times. The rearrangement joins TRBV9 to TRBJ2-5, with a weak D call TRBD1 (5 bases). V lost 2 bases to trimming and J lost 0 bases, with 14 bases between them. The CDR3 runs to 16 residues. CDR1 is SGDLS and CDR2 is YYNGEE in the germline V gene. CDR3: CASSVGRTDNQETQYF. The CDR3 DNA reads TGTGCCAGCAGCGTGGGTCGGACGGACAACCAAGAGACCCAGTACTTC.

The chain is built from TRBV5-6 and TRBJ1-1, with D unresolved. Germline values: CDR1 SGHDT, CDR2 YYEEEE. The length of the CDR3 is 14 residues. With 2 bases removed from V and 2 bases from J, the gap between germline ends came to 10 bases. CDR3 DNA: TGTGCCAGCAGCTTTCAACTTTCTAACACTGAAGCTTTCTTT. This gives the protein CASSFQLSNTEAFF.

This chain links TRBV28 with TRBJ2-1; TRBD2 might be the D (5 bases). The V gene lost 5 bases and the J gene lost 2 bases, with 10 bases spanning the gap. CDR1 and CDR2 from the germline V gene are MDHEN and SYDVKM. The CDR3 loop spans 14 amino acids. The chain's CDR3 is CASSPLATYNEQFF. The DNA for the CDR3 is TGTGCCAGCAGTCCCTTAGCGACCTACAATGAGCAGTTCTTC.

The chain combines TRBV4-2 with TRBJ2-7; TRBD1 aligns across 7 bases. V shed 6 bases and J 1 base; nucleotides not matched to a gene: 9. The V gene's germline CDR1 is LGHNA and CDR2 YNFKEQ. CDR3 length: 15 amino acids. CDR3: CASRDGQAASYEQYF. CDR3 in DNA: TGTGCCAGCAGGGACGGACAGGCCGCTTCCTACGAGCAGTACTTC.